This T cell receptor beta chain was sequenced during a study of blood T cell repertoires in COVID-19. In germline, CDR1 is KGHDR, CDR2 SFDVKD. After removal of 7 bases from V and 0 bases from J, the junction contained 1 base not matched to a gene. The CDR3 runs 14 residues. Clones were sequenced by immunoSEQ multiplex PCR, and TCRdb holds only the in-frame ones, with some missing. There are 400,000 to 450,000 clones in the sample; 80% to 95% occur only once, and 0.6% to 0.7% lies in the top ten. This sequence joins TRBV24-1 and TRBJ1-5; 8 nucleotides agree with TRBD1. The clonotype originates from a man between 18 and 35 years old who had recovered from COVID-19. Sequenced material: PBMCs or T cells enriched from blood (not recorded which). The CDR3, as DNA: TGTGCCACCAGCGGACAGGGTAGCAATCAGCCCCAGCATTTT. Translated: CATSGQGSNQPQHF.